The rows below give T cell receptor beta chains drawn from one sample of a study of T cell repertoires in cytomegalovirus infection. These receptors have no known antigen. TCRdb reprocessed the reads with MiXCR, giving one entry per CDR3 protein. Among approximately 1,000,000 distinct CDR3 sequences, roughly 31% were seen once, and the ten largest hold about an eighth. This specimen consisted of cultured CD8+ T cells from PBMCs, obtained from culture after CMV antigen stimulation. The receptors originated from a human donor in good health (CMV status not recorded). Some clones in this sample may be carry-over from other donors' samples. Each CDR3 is given with its conserved first and last residue. A D gene is named only where the DNA matches it firmly. Not every row has a clone size; where given, it reads once, few, many or a size class.

v_call	clone_size	d_call	j_call	cdr3_aa	cdr3_nt
TRBV19	-	-	TRBJ2-3	CVSSKRRGTDTQYF	TGTGTCAGTAGTAAACGGCGGGGCACAGATACGCAGTATTTT
TRBV27	-	-	TRBJ2-5	CASSLDGGTKTQYF	TGTGCCAGCAGTCTGGATGGGGGCACGAAGACCCAGTACTTC
TRBV29-1	-	TRBD2	TRBJ2-1	CSVEAWTSGGGGEQFF	TGCAGCGTTGAAGCCTGGACTAGCGGGGGTGGCGGTGAGCAGTTCTTC
TRBV7-3	few	-	TRBJ2-5	CASSLILQNQGAFWETQYF	TGTGCCAGCAGCTTAATCTTGCAGAACCAGGGAGCGTTTTGGGAGACCCAGTACTTC
TRBV15	few	-	TRBJ2-2	CATSYLGTGELFF	TGTGCCACCAGCTACTTGGGAACCGGGGAGCTGTTTTTT
TRBV2	few	TRBD2	TRBJ2-3	CASSAGTSGGLYTDTQYF	TGTGCCAGCAGCGCCGGGACTAGCGGGGGTCTCTACACAGATACGCAGTATTTT
TRBV20-1	few	TRBD2	TRBJ2-7	CSARDRLAGSYEQYF	TGCAGTGCTAGGGATCGACTAGCGGGGTCCTACGAGCAGTACTTC
TRBV12-3/TRBV12-4	many	TRBD2	TRBJ2-1	CASSRLAGGANEQFF	TGTGCCAGCAGCCGACTAGCGGGGGGGGCCAATGAGCAGTTCTTC
TRBV6-2/TRBV6-3	many	-	TRBJ2-1	CASSYDGSSYNEQFF	TGTGCCAGCAGTTACGACGGAAGCTCCTACAATGAGCAGTTCTTC
TRBV5-1	few	TRBD1	TRBJ1-5	CASSGRDRGDQPQHF	TGCGCCAGCAGCGGCCGGGACAGGGGAGATCAGCCCCAGCATTTT
TRBV7-8	many	-	TRBJ2-3	CASSLFDSDTQYF	TGTGCCAGCAGCTTGTTCGACTCAGATACGCAGTATTTT
TRBV6-2/TRBV6-3	-	TRBD2	TRBJ2-5	CASSHGLAGAQETQYF	TGTGCCAGCAGTCACGGACTAGCGGGGGCCCAAGAGACCCAGTACTTC
TRBV7-9	many	-	TRBJ2-2	CASSLYSGELFF	TGTGCCAGCAGCTTGTACTCCGGGGAGCTGTTTTTT
TRBV2	-	-	TRBJ2-7	CASSEGFSQYEQYF	TGTGCCAGCAGTGAAGGGTTCAGCCAGTACGAGCAGTACTTC
TRBV11-3	-	TRBD1	TRBJ1-2	CASSVEWDRGPYGYTF	TGTGCCAGCAGCGTCGAGTGGGACAGGGGGCCTTATGGCTACACCTTC
TRBV27	-	TRBD2	TRBJ2-7	CASSYTAGALTYEQYF	TGTGCCAGCAGTTATACAGCGGGGGCTTTAACCTACGAGCAGTACTTC
TRBV14	few	-	TRBJ2-1	CASSQDQPGIGDNEQFF	TGTGCCAGCAGCCAAGATCAACCTGGGATCGGGGACAATGAGCAGTTCTTC
TRBV6-2/TRBV6-3	few	-	TRBJ1-1	CACEGRITNTEAFF	TGTGCCTGTGAAGGGCGGATTACGAACACTGAAGCTTTCTTT
TRBV7-3	-	-	TRBJ2-1	CASSSGSVNEQFF	TGTGCCAGCAGCTCAGGTTCGGTCAATGAGCAGTTCTTC
TRBV6-2/TRBV6-3	few	TRBD1	TRBJ1-2	CDSSYRDRGIGYTF	TGTGACAGCAGTTACAGGGACAGGGGGATTGGCTACACCTTC
TRBV29-1	-	TRBD1	TRBJ2-7	CSVEGRRKSLGRTGVAYEQYF	TGCAGCGTTGAAGGCAGGAGAAAATCGCTCGGTCGGACAGGGGTCGCCTACGAGCAGTACTTC
TRBV28	-	-	TRBJ1-2	CASSSGHLTNYGYTF	TGTGCCAGCAGTTCCGGACACCTGACTAACTATGGCTACACCTTC
TRBV27	-	TRBD1	TRBJ1-2	CASTSTGAGGGYTF	TGTGCCAGCACGTCAACAGGGGCCGGGGGTGGCTACACCTTC
TRBV4-2	few	TRBD2	TRBJ2-7	CASSQEGGGEQYF	TGTGCCAGCAGCCAAGAGGGCGGGGGCGAGCAGTACTTC
TRBV19	few	-	TRBJ1-6	CASSIATPQGSNSPLHF	TGTGCCAGTAGTATAGCGACTCCACAGGGCTCTAATTCACCCCTCCACTTT
TRBV4-1	-	-	TRBJ1-2	CASSQGEGWTRGYTF	TGTGCCAGCAGCCAAGGAGAGGGGTGGACGAGGGGCTACACCTTC
TRBV6-5	-	-	TRBJ1-1	CASSSNLNTEAFF	TGTGCCAGCAGCTCTAACCTGAACACTGAAGCTTTCTTT
TRBV7-6	-	TRBD1	TRBJ1-1	CASSPGGPTEAFF	TGTGCCAGCAGCCCAGGGGGCCCTACTGAAGCTTTCTTT
TRBV7-9	many	-	TRBJ2-7	CASSFTTGQSSEQYF	TGTGCCAGCAGCTTCACTACAGGCCAAAGTTCCGAGCAGTACTTC
TRBV25-1	many	TRBD2	TRBJ2-1	CASSDERGLRLPHNEQFF	TGTGCCAGCAGTGACGAGCGGGGGCTTCGTCTTCCGCACAATGAGCAGTTCTTC
TRBV27	few	-	TRBJ2-1	CASRIRGGAYNEQFF	TGTGCCAGCAGAATCAGGGGGGGGGCCTACAATGAGCAGTTCTTC